This passage covers 5 T cell receptor beta chains from one sample sequenced in a study of blood T cell repertoires in COVID-19. Profiled with immunoSEQ multiplex PCR; TCRdb holds only in-frame clones, not every one. The sample includes about 330,000 clones, approximately 88% of them seen just once. The specimen sequenced was PBMCs or T cells enriched from blood (not recorded which). These receptors were obtained from a man aged 25 to 40 who had recovered from COVID-19.

The gene calls are TRBV27 and TRBJ2-5; D may be TRBD1 (5 bases). V was shortened by 0 bases and J by 4 bases, with 12 bases between the two germline ends. There are 15 residues in the CDR3. Per the germline V gene, CDR1 is MNHEY and CDR2 is SMNVEV (reference sequence). DNA of the CDR3: TGTGCCAGCAGTTTATCTGGGGCTTACGGAGAGACCCAGTACTTC. Translation: CASSLSGAYGETQYF.

The rearrangement links TRBV28 to TRBJ1-5, with a tentative D call TRBD1 (5 bases). The CDR3 spans 14 residues. Trimming took off 3 bases at V and 5 bases at J, with 11 bases between the two ends. Germline CDR1 and CDR2: MDHEN and SYDVKM. The CDR3, as DNA: TGTGCCAGCAGTTTGGTCTCAGGGCATCAGCCCCAGCATTTT. Residues: CASSLVSGHQPQHF.

The J gene is TRBJ1-5, the V gene TRBV6-5; TRBD1 agrees at 8 bases. J gave up 4 bases and V 6 bases, and 8 bases lay outside the gene matches. The CDR3 consists of 15 residues. Looked up from germline, CDR1 is MNHEY and CDR2 is SVGAGI. The CDR3 bases are TGTGCCAGCAGCGACGGACAGGGATCGAATCAGCCCCAGCATTTT. Its translation: CASSDGQGSNQPQHF.

This chain connects TRBV5-1 to TRBJ1-2, with a possible D match to TRBD1 (5 bases). Trimming cost V 0 bases and J 8 bases, with 17 bases left between them. Germline values: CDR1 SGHRS, CDR2 YFSETQ. This CDR3 contains 15 residues. The CDR3 region has the DNA TGCGCCAGCAGCTTGGAGAGGAGCGGGGGAAACGGCTACACCTTC. Translating gives CASSLERSGGNGYTF.

The V gene is TRBV19, the J gene TRBJ2-3; D gene ambiguous. CDR1 and CDR2 from the germline V gene are LNHDA and SQIVND (reference sequence). The CDR3 is 15 amino acids. V shed 1 base and J shed 0 bases, with 8 bases lying between them. This CDR3 is CASSIGPRSTDTQYF. The CDR3 nucleotides are TGTGCCAGTAGTATAGGGCCCAGGAGCACAGATACGCAGTATTTT.